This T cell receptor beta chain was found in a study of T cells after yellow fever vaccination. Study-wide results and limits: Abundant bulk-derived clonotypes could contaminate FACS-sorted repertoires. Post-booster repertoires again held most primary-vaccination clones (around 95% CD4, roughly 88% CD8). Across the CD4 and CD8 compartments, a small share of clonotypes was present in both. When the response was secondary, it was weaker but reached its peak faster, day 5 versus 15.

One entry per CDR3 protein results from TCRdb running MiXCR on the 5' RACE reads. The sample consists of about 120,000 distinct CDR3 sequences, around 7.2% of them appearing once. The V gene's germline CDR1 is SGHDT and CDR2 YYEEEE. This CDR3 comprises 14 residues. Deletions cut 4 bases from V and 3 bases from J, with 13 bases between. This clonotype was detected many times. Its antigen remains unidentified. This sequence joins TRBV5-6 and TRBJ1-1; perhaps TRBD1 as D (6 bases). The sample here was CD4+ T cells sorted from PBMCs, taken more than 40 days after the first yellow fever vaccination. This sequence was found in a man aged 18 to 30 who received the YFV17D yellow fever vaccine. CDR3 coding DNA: TGTGCCAGCAGCCGCCGGGGGCCGGACACTGAAGCTTTCTTT. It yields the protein CASSRRGPDTEAFF.